The clone carrying this T cell receptor (beta chain) showed up many times. The antigen remains unidentified. A UMI-containing oligonucleotide was joined by 3' ligation to the TCR cDNA template. Whole-blood samples were approximately 2.6 ml of peripheral blood from healthy adult volunteers. Cells were not sorted; total RNA input targeted roughly 1 to 1000 ng. The sample comes from a study of naive and memory T cell subsets. Regarding the study as a whole: This RNA-based method may be sensitive to activation-related transcript changes.

The germline CDR1 and CDR2 sequences are SGHTA and FQGNSA. The length of the CDR3 is 14 residues. Trimming cost V 6 bases and J 9 bases; bases outside gene matches: 12. Ligated cDNA underwent four rounds of PCR with nested alpha and beta constant region primers and SP2. Alpha and beta constant region primers primed reverse transcription for blood and skin samples. TCRdb re-called the 5' RACE reads with MiXCR, one entry per CDR3 protein. The data contain 55,000 to 70,000 distinct CDR3 sequences, about 7.2% of them singletons. The clonotype originates from a male donor in good health. V and J are TRBV7-2 and TRBJ2-7; TRBD1 matches 9 bases. The CDR3 region has the DNA TGTGCCAGCAGAACCGGGACAGGGACCACTGGGCAGTACTTC. Its translation: CASRTGTGTTGQYF.